The present entry profiles one T cell receptor (beta chain) with its context. The antigen remains undetermined. As the method of synthesis, 5'RACE template switching with UMIs yielded TCR beta cDNA. Each CDR3 protein gets one entry in TCRdb, which reprocessed the 5' RACE reads and gives no DNA. Its listing shows tens of thousands of distinct CDR3 sequences. This entry belongs to a study of T cells expressing NK-cell markers. The CDR3 extends over 15 amino acids. Germline V gene data show CDR1 as MGHRA and CDR2 as YSYEKL. Study results and limitations: Roughly 1.0-8% of CD8+ T cells in more than five donors belonged to dominant NKG2C+ clonotypes.

The chain uses TRBV4-1 and TRBJ2-7; checking the TCRdb D call of TRBD1 is not possible without DNA. The sequence derives from a woman between 18 and 75 years old in good health. What was sequenced was blood T cells: a sorted CD56 or NKG2C T cell subset, CD4+ or CD8+ T cells, or bulk PBMC T cells (not recorded which). CDR3 region: CASSQGQGVMDEQYF.